The present entry profiles one TCR beta chain with its context. The source of the sample is a study of control samples from healthy donors and cancer patients. Using immunoSEQ multiplex PCR, the repertoire was profiled, and TCRdb retains in-frame clones only, with some absent. This table holds around 110,000 clones, around 89% found once. Trimming cost V 3 bases and J 3 bases; bases outside gene matches: 6. Germline V gene lookup returns CDR1 LGHDT and CDR2 YNNKEL (reference sequence). This CDR3 is built from 16 residues. The clonotype originates from a woman aged 50 to 60 with colorectal cancer. Sequenced: PBMCs. The rearrangement uses TRBV3-1 (or the pseudogene TRBV3-2) and TRBJ2-3, with TRBD2 matching over 10 bases. Here the CDR3 reads CASSHRPGLATDTQYF. As DNA, the CDR3 is TGTGCCAGCAGCCACCGACCGGGACTAGCGACAGATACGCAGTATTTT.